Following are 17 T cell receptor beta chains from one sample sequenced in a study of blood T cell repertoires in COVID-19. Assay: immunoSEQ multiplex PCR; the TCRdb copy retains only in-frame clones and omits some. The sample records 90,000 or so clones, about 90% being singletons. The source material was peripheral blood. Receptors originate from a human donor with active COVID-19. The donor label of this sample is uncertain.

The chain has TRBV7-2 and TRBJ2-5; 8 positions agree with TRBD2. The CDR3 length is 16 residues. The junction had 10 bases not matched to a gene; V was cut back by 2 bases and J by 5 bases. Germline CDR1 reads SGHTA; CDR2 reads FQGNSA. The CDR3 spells CASSLPARGEEETQYF. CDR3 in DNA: TGTGCCAGCAGCTTACCGGCGCGGGGGGAGGAGGAGACCCAGTACTTC.

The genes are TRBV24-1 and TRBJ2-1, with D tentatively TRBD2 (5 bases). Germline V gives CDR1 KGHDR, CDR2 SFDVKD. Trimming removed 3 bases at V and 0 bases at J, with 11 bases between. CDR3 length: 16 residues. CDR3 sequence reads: CATSDTGTSSYNEQFF. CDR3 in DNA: TGTGCCACCAGTGATACCGGTACTAGCTCCTACAATGAGCAGTTCTTC.

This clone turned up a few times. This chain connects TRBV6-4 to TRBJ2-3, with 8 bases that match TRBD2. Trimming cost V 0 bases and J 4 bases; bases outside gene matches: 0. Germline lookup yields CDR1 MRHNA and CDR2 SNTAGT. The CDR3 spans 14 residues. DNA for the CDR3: TGTGCCAGCAGTGACTCTAGCGGGGCAGATACGCAGTATTTT. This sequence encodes CASSDSSGADTQYF.

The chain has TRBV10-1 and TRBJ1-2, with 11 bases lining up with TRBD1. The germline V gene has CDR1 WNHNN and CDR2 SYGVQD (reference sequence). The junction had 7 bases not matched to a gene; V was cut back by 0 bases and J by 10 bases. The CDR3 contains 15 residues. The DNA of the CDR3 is TGCGCCAGCAGTGAGTCGATCGGACAGGGGGCCCCCTACACCTTC. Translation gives CASSESIGQGAPYTF.

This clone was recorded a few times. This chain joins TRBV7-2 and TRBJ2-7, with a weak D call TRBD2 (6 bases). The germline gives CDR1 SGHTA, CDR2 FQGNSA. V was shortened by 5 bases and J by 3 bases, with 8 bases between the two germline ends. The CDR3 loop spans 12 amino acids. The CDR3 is CASSRLGYEQYF. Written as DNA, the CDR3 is TGTGCCAGCAGCCGACTAGGCTACGAGCAGTACTTC.

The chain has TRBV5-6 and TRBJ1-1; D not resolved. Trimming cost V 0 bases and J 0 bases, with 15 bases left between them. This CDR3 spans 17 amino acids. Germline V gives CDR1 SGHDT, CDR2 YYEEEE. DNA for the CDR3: TGTGCCAGCAGCTTGGGACTGGAATCCTCTTTGAACACTGAAGCTTTCTTT. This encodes CASSLGLESSLNTEAFF.

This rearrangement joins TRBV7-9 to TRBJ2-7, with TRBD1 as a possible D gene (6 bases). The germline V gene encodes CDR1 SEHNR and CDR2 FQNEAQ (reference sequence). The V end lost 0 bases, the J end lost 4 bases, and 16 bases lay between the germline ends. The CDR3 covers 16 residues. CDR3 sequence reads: CASSLADSPLPYEQYF. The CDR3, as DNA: TGTGCCAGCAGCTTAGCGGACAGTCCCCTTCCTTACGAGCAGTACTTC.

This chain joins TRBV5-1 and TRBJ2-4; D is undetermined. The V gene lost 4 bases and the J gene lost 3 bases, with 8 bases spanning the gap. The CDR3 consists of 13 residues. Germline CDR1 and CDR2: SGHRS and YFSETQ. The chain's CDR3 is CASSPPNKNIQYF. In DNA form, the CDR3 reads TGCGCCAGCAGCCCCCCCAACAAAAACATTCAGTACTTC.

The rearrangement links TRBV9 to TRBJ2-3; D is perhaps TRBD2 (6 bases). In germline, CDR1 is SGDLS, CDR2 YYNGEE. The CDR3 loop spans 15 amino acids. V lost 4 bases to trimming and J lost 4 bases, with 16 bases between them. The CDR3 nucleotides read TGTGCCAGCAGCCCCGAGACTAGTTCTGCAGATACGCAGTATTTT. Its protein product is CASSPETSSADTQYF.

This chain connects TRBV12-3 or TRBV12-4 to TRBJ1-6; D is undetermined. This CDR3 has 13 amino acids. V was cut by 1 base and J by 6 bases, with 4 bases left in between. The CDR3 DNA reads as TGTGCCAGCAGTTTAGGTATTAATTCACCCCTCCACTTT. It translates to CASSLGINSPLHF.

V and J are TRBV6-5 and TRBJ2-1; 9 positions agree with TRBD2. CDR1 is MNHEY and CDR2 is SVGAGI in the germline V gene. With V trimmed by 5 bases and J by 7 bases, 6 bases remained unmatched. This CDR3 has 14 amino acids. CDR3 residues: CASSLAGTWNEQFF. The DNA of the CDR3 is TGTGCCAGCAGTCTAGCGGGGACTTGGAATGAGCAGTTCTTC.

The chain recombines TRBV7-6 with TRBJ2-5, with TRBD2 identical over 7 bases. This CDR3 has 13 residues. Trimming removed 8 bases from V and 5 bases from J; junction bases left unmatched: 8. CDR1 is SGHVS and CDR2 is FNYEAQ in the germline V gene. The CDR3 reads CASALREGETQYF. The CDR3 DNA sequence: TGTGCCAGCGCACTAAGGGAGGGGGAGACCCAGTACTTC.

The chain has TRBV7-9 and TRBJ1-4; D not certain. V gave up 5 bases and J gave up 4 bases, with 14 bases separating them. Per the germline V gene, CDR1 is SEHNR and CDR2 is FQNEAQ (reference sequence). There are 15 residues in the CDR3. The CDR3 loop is CASSLNPGFNEKLFF. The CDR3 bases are TGTGCCAGCAGCCTAAACCCCGGGTTTAATGAAAAACTGTTTTTT.

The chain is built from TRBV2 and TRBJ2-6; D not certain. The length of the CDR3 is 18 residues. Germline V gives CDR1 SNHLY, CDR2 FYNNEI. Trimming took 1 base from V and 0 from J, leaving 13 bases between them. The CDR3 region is CASSEERSRASGANVLTF. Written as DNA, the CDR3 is TGTGCCAGCAGTGAAGAGAGGTCCCGAGCCTCTGGGGCCAACGTCCTGACTTTC.

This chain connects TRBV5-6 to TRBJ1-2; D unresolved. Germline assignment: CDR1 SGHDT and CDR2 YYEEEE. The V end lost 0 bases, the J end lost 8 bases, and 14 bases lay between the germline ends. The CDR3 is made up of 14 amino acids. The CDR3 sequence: CASSLDRGTSGYTF. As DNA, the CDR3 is TGTGCCAGCAGCTTGGACCGAGGAACAAGCGGCTACACCTTC.

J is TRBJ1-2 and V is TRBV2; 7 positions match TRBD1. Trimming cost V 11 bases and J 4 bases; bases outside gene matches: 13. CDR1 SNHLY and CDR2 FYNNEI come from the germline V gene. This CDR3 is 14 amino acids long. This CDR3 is CAGSQGVISYGYTF. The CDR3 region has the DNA TGTGCCGGTTCCCAGGGGGTGATATCCTATGGCTACACCTTC.

CDR3: CASSPRPGQGREKLFF. The CDR3 nucleotides are TGTGCCAGCTCACCACGTCCGGGACAGGGGCGTGAAAAACTGTTTTTT. J is TRBJ1-4 and V is TRBV18; 10 bases fit TRBD1. In germline, CDR1 is KGHSH, CDR2 LQKENI. The CDR3 has 16 amino acids. V shed 1 base and J 7 bases; nucleotides not matched to a gene: 6. Together with reference TRBV18 and TRBJ1-4, the CDR3 gives the full variable domain: NAGVMQNPRHLVRRRGQEARLRCSPMKGHSHVYWYRQLPEEGLKFMVYLQKENIIDESGMPKERFSAEFPKEGPSILRIQQVVRGDSAAYFCASSPRPGQGREKLFFGSGTQLSVL.